This TCR beta chain was sequenced in a study of blood T cell repertoires in COVID-19 (dated by TCRdb to the early 2020s). Some background on the complete study: Samples from collaborators originated in the United States, Italy and Spain and spanned both the acute and convalescent phases of COVID-19. The prospective study material was composed of cDNA or gDNA derived from T cells, B-cell-depleted T cells, or PBMCs. Subjects who had been exposed to COVID-19, were actively infected with it, or had recovered from it provided the deeply sampled blood TCRbeta repertoires that made up the dataset. The repertoires were released in a freely available public database meant as a resource for research on the immune response to SARS-CoV-2. Samples came from the ongoing ImmuneRACE study (first 160 participants) plus 1,254 subjects from 6 global collaborators. Sample metadata almost always included a de-identified subject ID, COVID-19 status, age in years and sex. Where available, HLA class I and class II types were taken from metadata supplied by the sample provider and were not determined by assay-based typing.

The CDR3 contains 15 residues, cysteine and phenylalanine counted. CDR3 DNA is the only sequence kept; it has 45 bases, read in frame from the first base. CDR1 and CDR2, looked up from the germline V gene, are SGHTA and FQGTGA. Ends trimmed: V by 4 bases, J by 5 bases; bases unmatched to a gene: 8. The collaborating institutions used their own protocols to collect whole blood in K2EDTA tubes. For TCRbeta analysis, collaborators shipped samples as frozen whole blood, isolated PBMCs, or DNA extracted from either of those sample types. Note on this clone: What this receptor recognizes is not known. Base qualities are not at hand, and no much larger clone is one base apart.

What the study reported, not specific to this receptor: Clinical and demographic metadata were provided uncurated, with the amount varying by source and participant.

TCRbeta CDR3 regions were amplified from genomic DNA by means of the immunoSEQ Assay, a bias-controlled multiplex PCR. The authors' analysis ran thus. The number of nucleated cells in each sample was estimated by amplification of reference gene primers within the assay. Sequence reads were collapsed and filtered to measure the absolute abundance of every unique TCRbeta CDR3 rearrangement. For each sample, productive Simpson clonality was calculated by taking the square root of Simpson's diversity index across productive rearrangements. Imported from immuneACCESS, the table was reduced by TCRdb to in-frame sequences with V and J called. These copies leave out some clones; in studies compared against another copy, an unresolved V gene accounts for under half, and the cause of the remainder is not known. V, J and clone size reflect that table, while D and trimming were determined from the DNA. The sample table lists about 47,000 clones, approximately 84% of them with a count of one. The top ten clones comprise more than 2.5% of the sample.

The TCR sequence derives from a middle-aged man with acute or convalescent COVID-19. The sequencing input was peripheral blood. The rearranged segments are TRBV7-3 and TRBJ1-1; 9 bases in the junction line up with TRBD1. The DNA sequence follows: TGTGCCAGCAGCTCAGGGGGACAGGGCCGTACTGAAGCTTTCTTT. Translated, it gives CASSSGGQGRTEAFF.